This T cell receptor beta chain was sequenced during a study of T cell changes during pregnancy in multiple sclerosis. Between the trimmed V and J ends, which lost 2 bases and 8 bases, there was a span of 12 bases. Per germline, CDR1 GTSNPN and CDR2 SVGIG (reference sequence). This CDR3 is built from 12 residues. Method: immunoSEQ multiplex PCR; TCRdb's copy keeps in-frame clones and lacks some. The repertoire holds around 20,000 clones, with around nine tenths as singletons. The TCR originated in a female donor in good health, enrolled as a control in a pregnancy study. The genes are TRBV30 and TRBJ1-1, with D possibly TRBD1 on 5 matching bases. Sample: CD8+ T cells from peripheral blood mononuclear cells, taken after pregnancy. CDR3 in amino acids: CAWSYQGIEAFF. The CDR3 bases are TGTGCCTGGAGTTACCAGGGAATCGAAGCTTTCTTT.